This T cell receptor (beta chain) was captured by sequencing in a study of cytomegalovirus exposure and HLA in healthy donors. The V end was cut by 7 bases, the J end by 4 bases, with 17 bases between. The CDR3 has 16 amino acids. Germline V lookup: CDR1 LNHDA, CDR2 SQIVND (reference sequence). The table came from immunoSEQ multiplex PCR; TCRdb's copy has only in-frame clones and leaves some out. The sample has about 78,000 clones, around 96% seen once. The chain links TRBV19 to TRBJ2-6; tentative D call: TRBD2 (7 bases). This receptor was obtained from a man between 18 and 35 years old in good health and CMV-seropositive. The sequenced material came from PBMCs. The CDR3 sequence is CASTLIGGAGANVLTF. The CDR3 DNA is TGTGCCAGTACTCTGATAGGGGGGGCCGGGGCCAACGTCCTGACTTTC.